The rows below give T cell receptor beta chains drawn from one sample of a study of blood T cells in healthy people across ages. TCRdb redid the calling of the 5' RACE reads with MiXCR, one entry per CDR3 protein. This sample has about 1.4 million distinct CDR3 sequences, with approximately 60% found just once. What was sequenced was blood. The receptors were gathered from a man aged 18 to 35 in good health. The CDR3 runs from the conserved cysteine through the conserved F or W. The order of the fields is clone size, J gene, D gene, V gene, CDR3 DNA, CDR3 protein. The D gene is left open where the match is weak. The size field is filled for only some rows; it gives once, few, many or a size class.

few | TRBJ2-1 | TRBD2 | TRBV12-3/TRBV12-4 | TGTGCCAGCGCTAGGGCTAGCGGCAACAATGAGCAGTTCTTC | CASARASGNNEQFF
NA | TRBJ2-1 | TRBD2 | TRBV4-1 | TGCGCCAGCAGCCTAGTCCCGGGACTAGATAACAATGAGCAGTTCTTC | CASSLVPGLDNNEQFF
NA | TRBJ2-5 | NA | TRBV28 | TGTGCCAGCAGGTACACCGGACAGCAAGAGACCCAGTACTTC | CASRYTGQQETQYF
NA | TRBJ2-7 | NA | TRBV29-1 | TGCAGCGTTGGACCCCAAACAGGGACCTACGAGCAGTACTTC | CSVGPQTGTYEQYF
NA | TRBJ2-7 | TRBD1 | TRBV7-9 | TGTGCCAGCATCCCGAGCACCACAGGGGGCTCCTACGAGCAGTACTTC | CASIPSTTGGSYEQYF
NA | TRBJ2-1 | NA | TRBV10-3 | TGTGCCATCGTGGCTAGCGAAGCCTACGAGCAGTTCTTC | CAIVASEAYEQFF
few | TRBJ2-7 | TRBD2 | TRBV27 | TGTGCCAGCAGTCTAGCGGGAGGGACCTCCTACGAGCAGTACTTC | CASSLAGGTSYEQYF
NA | TRBJ2-5 | TRBD2 | TRBV20-1 | TGCAGTGCTAGAACCGGACTAGCGGGACCCCAAGAGACCCAGTACTTC | CSARTGLAGPQETQYF
few | TRBJ2-1 | TRBD1 | TRBV6-6 | TGTGCCAGCAGTTTAGGGACAGCCGAGCAGTTCTTC | CASSLGTAEQFF
NA | TRBJ1-6 | NA | TRBV9 | TGTGCCAGCAGCGTAGACGAATCACCCCTCCACTTT | CASSVDESPLHF
NA | TRBJ2-1 | NA | TRBV5-1 | TGCGCCAGCAGCTTGGTCAGCCCGACTGGGGGGATGATAAATGAGCAGTTCTTC | CASSLVSPTGGMINEQFF
NA | TRBJ2-5 | NA | TRBV6-6 | TGTGCCAGCAGTTCATTAGAGGTTGTGGAGACCCAGTACTTC | CASSSLEVVETQYF
NA | TRBJ1-5 | NA | TRBV7-7 | TGTGCTAGCAGCTCGGGACCAAATCAGCCCCAGCATTTT | CASSSGPNQPQHF
NA | TRBJ2-3 | NA | TRBV7-9 | TGTGCCAGCAGCTTAGGTCTAGGAATCACAGATACGCAGTATTTT | CASSLGLGITDTQYF
NA | TRBJ2-3 | TRBD2 | TRBV10-3 | TGTGCCATCAGCCCGACTAGCGGGGCTAGCACAGATACGCAGTATTTT | CAISPTSGASTDTQYF
few | TRBJ2-5 | NA | TRBV20-1 | TGCAGTGCTAGAATAGCGGAGACCCAGTACTTC | CSARIAETQYF
NA | TRBJ1-2 | NA | TRBV11-1 | TGTGCCAGCAGCTTAAATAGTTGGGGCGCGGAAGGCGGCTACACCTTC | CASSLNSWGAEGGYTF
few | TRBJ2-7 | TRBD2 | TRBV6-6 | TGTGCCAGCAGTACACTCGGACTAGCGGTCGCCTACGAGCAGTACTTC | CASSTLGLAVAYEQYF
NA | TRBJ1-1 | TRBD1 | TRBV20-1 | TGCAGTGCAACCGGGACAGAGGGAGCTTTCTTT | CSATGTEGAFF
NA | TRBJ1-6 | NA | TRBV7-7 | TGTGCTAGCAGCTTGAACAGGGCCAATTCACCCCTCCACTTT | CASSLNRANSPLHF
NA | TRBJ1-2 | NA | TRBV3-1 | TGTGCCAGCAGCCACAACATCCCTGAATCAGGGGATAGGGATGGCTACACCTTC | CASSHNIPESGDRDGYTF
NA | TRBJ2-1 | TRBD2 | TRBV3-1 | TGTGCCAGCAGTCCAACGGGGGGGCTGCGGGAGCAGTTCTTC | CASSPTGGLREQFF
few | TRBJ2-1 | TRBD2 | TRBV7-9 | TGTGCCAGCAGCTTAGTCGGCCTAGCGGGAGGCCTCGAGCAGTTCTTC | CASSLVGLAGGLEQFF
few | TRBJ2-3 | TRBD1 | TRBV5-1 | TGCGCCAGCAGCTCGACAGGGTCCACAGATACGCAGTATTTT | CASSSTGSTDTQYF
NA | TRBJ1-3 | NA | TRBV4-2 | TGTGCCAGCAGCCAAGAACGGGGGCCGACTGGAAACACCATATATTTT | CASSQERGPTGNTIYF
NA | TRBJ2-1 | NA | TRBV29-1 | TGCAGCGCGAAGACAGTCTCCTACAATGAGCAGTTCTTC | CSAKTVSYNEQFF
NA | TRBJ2-2 | TRBD2 | TRBV24-1 | TGTGCCACCAGTACTACTAGCGGGAGGCCCGGGGAGCTGTTTTTT | CATSTTSGRPGELFF
NA | TRBJ2-3 | TRBD2 | TRBV7-2 | TGTGCCAGCAGCCTTAACCAACTAGCGGGAGGGCATGTAGATACGCAGTATTTT | CASSLNQLAGGHVDTQYF
NA | TRBJ1-2 | NA | TRBV2 | TGTGCCAGCAGTACCCCATACCGGGAGTATGGCTACACCTTC | CASSTPYREYGYTF